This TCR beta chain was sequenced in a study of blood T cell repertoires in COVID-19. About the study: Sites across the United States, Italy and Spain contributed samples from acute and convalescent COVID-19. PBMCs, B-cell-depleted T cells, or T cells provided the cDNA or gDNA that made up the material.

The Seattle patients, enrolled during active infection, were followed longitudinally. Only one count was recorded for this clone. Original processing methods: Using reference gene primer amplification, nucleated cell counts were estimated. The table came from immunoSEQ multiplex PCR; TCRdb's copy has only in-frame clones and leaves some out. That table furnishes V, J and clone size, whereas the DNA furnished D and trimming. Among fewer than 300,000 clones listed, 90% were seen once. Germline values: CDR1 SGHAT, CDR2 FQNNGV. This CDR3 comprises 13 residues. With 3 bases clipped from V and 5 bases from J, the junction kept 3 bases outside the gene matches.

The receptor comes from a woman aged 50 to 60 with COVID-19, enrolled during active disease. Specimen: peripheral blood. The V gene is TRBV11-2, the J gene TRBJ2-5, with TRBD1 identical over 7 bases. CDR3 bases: TGTGCCAGCAGCTTCACAGGGGCGGAGACCCAGTACTTC. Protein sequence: CASSFTGAETQYF.